This T cell receptor (beta chain) was recorded in a study of cytomegalovirus exposure and HLA in healthy donors. Amplification used 60 Vbeta primers and 13 Jbeta primers. Clones were sequenced by immunoSEQ multiplex PCR, and TCRdb holds only the in-frame ones, with some missing. In the table there are about 100,000 clones, 77% of which are singletons. Germline loops: CDR1 SGHAT, CDR2 FQNNGV. Germline trimming cut 3 bases from V and 0 bases from J; bases unmatched to any gene: 4. This CDR3 is built from 16 residues. Sequenced: PBMCs. The clonotype comes from a male donor in good health and CMV-seronegative. The chain couples TRBV11-2 to TRBJ2-1; 8 nucleotides match TRBD1. DNA for the CDR3: TGTGCCAGCAGCTTGGGGGACAGGAGCTCCTACAATGAGCAGTTCTTC. Its translation: CASSLGDRSSYNEQFF.